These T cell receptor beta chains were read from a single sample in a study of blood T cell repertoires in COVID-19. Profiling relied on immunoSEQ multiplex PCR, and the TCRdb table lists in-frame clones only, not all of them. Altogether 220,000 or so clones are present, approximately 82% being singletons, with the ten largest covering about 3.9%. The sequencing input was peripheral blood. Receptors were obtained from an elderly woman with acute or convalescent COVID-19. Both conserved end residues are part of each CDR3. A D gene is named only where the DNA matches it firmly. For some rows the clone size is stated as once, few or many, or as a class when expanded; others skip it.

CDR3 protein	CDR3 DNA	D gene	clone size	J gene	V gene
CASSESGIHEQYF	TGTGCCAGCAGTGAATCAGGGATCCACGAGCAGTACTTC	NA	few	TRBJ2-7	TRBV25-1
CAISATEATGNTIYF	TGTGCCATCAGTGCTACAGAAGCTACTGGAAACACCATATATTTT	NA	NA	TRBJ1-3	TRBV10-3
CASSKTGEANEKLFF	TGTGCCAGCAGCAAAACAGGGGAAGCTAATGAAAAACTGTTTTTT	TRBD1	NA	TRBJ1-4	TRBV7-3
CASSQGRTGNTIYF	TGTGCCAGCAGCCAAGGCAGGACTGGAAACACCATATATTTT	NA	NA	TRBJ1-3	TRBV3-1/TRBV3-2
CASSSDSQETQYF	TGTGCCAGCAGCTCGGACAGCCAAGAGACCCAGTACTTC	NA	NA	TRBJ2-5	TRBV9
CASSPVFNTEAFF	TGTGCCAGCAGTCCTGTCTTCAACACTGAAGCTTTCTTT	NA	few	TRBJ1-1	TRBV7-2
CASSRTGANNNSPLHF	TGTGCCAGCAGTCGGACAGGGGCAAACAATAATTCACCCCTCCACTTT	TRBD1	NA	TRBJ1-6	TRBV2
CAISERQGNTEAFF	TGTGCCATCAGTGAAAGACAGGGGAACACTGAAGCTTTCTTT	TRBD1	NA	TRBJ1-1	TRBV10-3
CASIPTGQETQYF	TGTGCCAGCATTCCGACAGGGCAAGAGACCCAGTACTTC	TRBD1	NA	TRBJ2-5	TRBV25-1
CASSTDRVGGANVLTF	TGTGCCAGCAGCACCGACAGGGTTGGTGGGGCCAACGTCCTGACTTTC	TRBD1	NA	TRBJ2-6	TRBV7-7
CASSLGVQGNQPQHF	TGTGCCAGCAGCTTAGGGGTCCAGGGCAATCAGCCCCAGCATTTT	NA	once	TRBJ1-5	TRBV7-2
CASGLAGQGAKSYTF	TGTGCTAGTGGTTTGGCAGGACAGGGGGCGAAAAGCTACACCTTC	TRBD1	NA	TRBJ1-2	TRBV12-5
CASSDQRGGVGGELFF	TGTGCCAGCAGTGACCAGCGGGGGGGCGTCGGCGGGGAGCTGTTTTTT	TRBD2	once	TRBJ2-2	TRBV2
CASSVDGNNYGYTF	TGTGCCAGCAGCGTAGATGGCAATAACTATGGCTACACCTTC	NA	NA	TRBJ1-2	TRBV9
CASSKPVADTQYF	TGTGCCAGCTCAAAGCCCGTGGCAGATACGCAGTATTTT	NA	NA	TRBJ2-3	TRBV18
CADRDRSYEQYF	TGTGCCGACAGGGACAGATCCTACGAGCAGTACTTC	TRBD1	NA	TRBJ2-7	TRBV2
CASNSEANYGYTF	TGTGCCAGCAATAGTGAAGCTAACTATGGCTACACCTTC	NA	NA	TRBJ1-2	TRBV25-1
CASSQAGRVVGYSGANVLTF	TGTGCCAGCAGCCAAGCAGGGAGGGTTGTTGGATACTCTGGGGCCAACGTCCTGACTTTC	TRBD2	NA	TRBJ2-6	TRBV3-1/TRBV3-2
CASGAPGHANMNTEAFF	TGTGCCAGCGGGGCTCCGGGACATGCGAATATGAACACTGAAGCTTTCTTT	NA	few	TRBJ1-1	TRBV28
CASSLRAPRGNSPLHF	TGTGCCAGCAGTTTAAGGGCCCCGCGGGGGAATTCACCCCTCCACTTT	NA	NA	TRBJ1-6	TRBV28